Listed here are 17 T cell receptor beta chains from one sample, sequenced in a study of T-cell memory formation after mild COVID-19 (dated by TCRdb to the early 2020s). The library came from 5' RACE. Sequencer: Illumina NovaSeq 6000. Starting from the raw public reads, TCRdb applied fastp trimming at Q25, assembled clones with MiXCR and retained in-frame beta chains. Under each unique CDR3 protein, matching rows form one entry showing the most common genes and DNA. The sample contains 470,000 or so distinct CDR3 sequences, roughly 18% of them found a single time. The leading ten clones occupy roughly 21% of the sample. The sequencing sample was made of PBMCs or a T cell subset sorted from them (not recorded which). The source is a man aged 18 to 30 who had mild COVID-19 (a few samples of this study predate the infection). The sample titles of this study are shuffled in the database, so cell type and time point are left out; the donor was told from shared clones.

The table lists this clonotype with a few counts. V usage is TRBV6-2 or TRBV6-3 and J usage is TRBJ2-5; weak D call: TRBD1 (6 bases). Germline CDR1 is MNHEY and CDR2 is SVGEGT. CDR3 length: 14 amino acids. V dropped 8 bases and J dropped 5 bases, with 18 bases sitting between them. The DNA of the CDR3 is TGTGCCAGCGACTCCCACAGGGTGGGGGAGACCCAGTACTTC. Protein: CASDSHRVGETQYF.

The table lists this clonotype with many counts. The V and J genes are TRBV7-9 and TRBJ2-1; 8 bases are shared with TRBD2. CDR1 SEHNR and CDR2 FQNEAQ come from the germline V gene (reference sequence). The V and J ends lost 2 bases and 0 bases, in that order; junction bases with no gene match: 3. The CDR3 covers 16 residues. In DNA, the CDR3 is TGTGCCAGCAGCTTAAGCGGGGGCCGCTCCTACAATGAGCAGTTCTTC. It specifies CASSLSGGRSYNEQFF.

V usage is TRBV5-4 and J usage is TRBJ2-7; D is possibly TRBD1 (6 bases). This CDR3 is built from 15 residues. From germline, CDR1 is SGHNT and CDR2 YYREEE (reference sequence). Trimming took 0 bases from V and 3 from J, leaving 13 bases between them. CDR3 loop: CASSLGGHGDYEQYV. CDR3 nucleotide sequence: TGTGCCAGCAGCTTGGGGGGGCACGGGGACTACGAGCAGTACGTC.

The CDR3 here is CASSFDREYSSYGYTF. CDR3 nucleotides: TGTGCCAGCAGCTTTGACAGGGAGTATTCCTCCTATGGCTACACCTTC. V and J are TRBV7-2 and TRBJ1-2; 7 positions match TRBD1. V lost 3 bases and J lost 4; bases outside the gene matches: 11. Germline CDR1 SGHTA, CDR2 FQGNSA. The CDR3 runs to 16 residues.

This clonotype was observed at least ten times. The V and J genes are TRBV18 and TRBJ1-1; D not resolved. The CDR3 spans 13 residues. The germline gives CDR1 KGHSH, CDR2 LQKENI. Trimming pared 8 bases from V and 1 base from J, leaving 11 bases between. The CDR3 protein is CASSPGENTEAFF. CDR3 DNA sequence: TGTGCCAGCAGCCCTGGAGAGAACACTGAAGCTTTCTTT.

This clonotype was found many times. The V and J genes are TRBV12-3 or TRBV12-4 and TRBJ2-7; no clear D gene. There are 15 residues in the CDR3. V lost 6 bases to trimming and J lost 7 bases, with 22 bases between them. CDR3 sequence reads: CASSSPGLGVWEQYF. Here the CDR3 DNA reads TGTGCCAGCAGCTCTCCGGGTCTTGGGGTTTGGGAGCAGTACTTC.

The CDR3 here is CSARGTGDLEQYF. The CDR3 DNA reads TGCAGTGCTAGAGGGACAGGGGACCTCGAGCAGTACTTC. The V and J genes are TRBV20-1 and TRBJ2-7; 9 bases map to TRBD1. Germline-derived CDR1 and CDR2 are DFQATT and SNEGSKA (reference sequence). The CDR3 length is 13 residues. V dropped 1 base and J dropped 6; count of bases not matched to a gene: 4.

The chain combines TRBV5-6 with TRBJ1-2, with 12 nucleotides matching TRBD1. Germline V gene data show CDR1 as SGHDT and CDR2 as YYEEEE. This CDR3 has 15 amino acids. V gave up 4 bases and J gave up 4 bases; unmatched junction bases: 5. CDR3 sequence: CASSPGTGGGYGYTF. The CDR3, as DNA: TGTGCCAGCAGCCCTGGGACAGGGGGCGGCTATGGCTACACCTTC.

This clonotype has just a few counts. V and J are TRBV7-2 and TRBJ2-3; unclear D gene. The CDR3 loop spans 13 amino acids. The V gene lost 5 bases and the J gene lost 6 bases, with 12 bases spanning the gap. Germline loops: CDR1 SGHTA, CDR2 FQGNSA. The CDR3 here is CASSPNMADTQYF. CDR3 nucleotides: TGTGCCAGCAGCCCAAACATGGCGGATACGCAGTATTTT. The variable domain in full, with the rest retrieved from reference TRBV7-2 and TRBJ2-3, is GAGVSQSPSNKVTEKGKDVELRCDPISGHTALYWYRQSLGQGLEFLIYFQGNSAPDKSGLPSDRFSAERTGGSVSTLTIQRTQQEDSAVYLCASSPNMADTQYFGPGTRLTVL.

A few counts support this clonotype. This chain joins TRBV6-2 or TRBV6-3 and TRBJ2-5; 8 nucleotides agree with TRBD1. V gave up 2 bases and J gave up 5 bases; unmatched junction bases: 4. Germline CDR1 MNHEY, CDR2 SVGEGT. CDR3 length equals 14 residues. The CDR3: CASSYTGGTETQYF. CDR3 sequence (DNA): TGTGCCAGCAGTTACACAGGGGGAACGGAGACCCAGTACTTC.

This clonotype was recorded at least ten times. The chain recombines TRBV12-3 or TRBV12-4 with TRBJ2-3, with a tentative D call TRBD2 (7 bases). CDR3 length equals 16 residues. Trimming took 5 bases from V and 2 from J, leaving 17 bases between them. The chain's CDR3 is CASSAPRGGVTDTQYF. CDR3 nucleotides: TGTGCCAGCAGTGCCCCGAGGGGGGGGGTCACAGATACGCAGTATTTT.

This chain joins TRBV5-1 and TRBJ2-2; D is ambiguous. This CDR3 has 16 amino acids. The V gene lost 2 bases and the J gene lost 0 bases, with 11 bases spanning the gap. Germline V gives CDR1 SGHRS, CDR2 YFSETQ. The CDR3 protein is CASSLPRDANTGELFF. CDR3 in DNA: TGCGCCAGCAGCTTACCCAGAGACGCGAACACCGGGGAGCTGTTTTTT.

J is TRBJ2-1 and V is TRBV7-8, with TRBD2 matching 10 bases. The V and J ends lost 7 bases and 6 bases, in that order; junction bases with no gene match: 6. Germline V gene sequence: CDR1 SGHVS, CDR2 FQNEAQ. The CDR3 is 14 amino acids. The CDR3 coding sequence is TGTGCCAGCACCCCCGGGACTAGCGCCAATGAGCAGTTCTTC. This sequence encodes CASTPGTSANEQFF.

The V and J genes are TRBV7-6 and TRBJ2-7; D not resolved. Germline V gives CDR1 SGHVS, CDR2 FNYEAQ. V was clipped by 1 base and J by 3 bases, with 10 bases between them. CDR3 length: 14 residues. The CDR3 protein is CASSLEEGNYEQYF. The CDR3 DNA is TGTGCCAGCAGCTTAGAGGAAGGGAACTACGAGCAGTACTTC.

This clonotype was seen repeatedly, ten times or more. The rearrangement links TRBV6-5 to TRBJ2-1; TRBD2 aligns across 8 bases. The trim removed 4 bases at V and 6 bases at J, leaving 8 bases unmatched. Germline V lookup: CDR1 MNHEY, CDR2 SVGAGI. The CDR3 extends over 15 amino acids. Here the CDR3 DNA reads TGTGCCAGCAGTTCCGGGAGGGGGGTGTTCAATGAGCAGTTCTTC. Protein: CASSSGRGVFNEQFF.

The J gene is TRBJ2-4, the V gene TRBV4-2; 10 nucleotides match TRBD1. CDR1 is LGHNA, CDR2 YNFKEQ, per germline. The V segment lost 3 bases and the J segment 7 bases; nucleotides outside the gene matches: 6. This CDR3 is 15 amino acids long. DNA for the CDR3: TGTGCCAGCAGCCACCAGGGGACAGGGGCGAACATTCAGTACTTC. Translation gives CASSHQGTGANIQYF.

The CDR3 is CSVSAGGRYEQYF. In DNA form, the CDR3 reads TGCAGCGTCTCAGCGGGGGGCCGATACGAGCAGTACTTC. J is TRBJ2-7 and V is TRBV29-1, with 9 bases that match TRBD2. This CDR3 has 13 residues. Germline CDR1 is SQVTM and CDR2 is ANQGSEA. Unmatched junction bases numbered 7, after V lost 6 bases and J lost 4 bases.